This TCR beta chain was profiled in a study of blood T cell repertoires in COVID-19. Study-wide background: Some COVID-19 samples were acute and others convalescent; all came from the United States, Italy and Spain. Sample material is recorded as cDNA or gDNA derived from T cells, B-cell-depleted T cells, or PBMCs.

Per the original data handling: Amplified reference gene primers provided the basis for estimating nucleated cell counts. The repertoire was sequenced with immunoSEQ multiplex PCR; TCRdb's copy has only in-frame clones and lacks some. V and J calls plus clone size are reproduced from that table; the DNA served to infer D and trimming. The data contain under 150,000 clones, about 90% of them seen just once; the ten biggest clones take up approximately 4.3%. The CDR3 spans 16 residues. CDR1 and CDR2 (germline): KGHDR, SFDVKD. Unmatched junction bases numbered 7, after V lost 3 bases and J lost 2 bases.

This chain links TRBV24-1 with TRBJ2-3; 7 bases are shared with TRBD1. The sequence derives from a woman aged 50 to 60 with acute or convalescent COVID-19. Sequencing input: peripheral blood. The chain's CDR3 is CATSDKGAWNTDTQYF. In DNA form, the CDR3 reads TGTGCCACCAGTGATAAGGGGGCTTGGAACACAGATACGCAGTATTTT.